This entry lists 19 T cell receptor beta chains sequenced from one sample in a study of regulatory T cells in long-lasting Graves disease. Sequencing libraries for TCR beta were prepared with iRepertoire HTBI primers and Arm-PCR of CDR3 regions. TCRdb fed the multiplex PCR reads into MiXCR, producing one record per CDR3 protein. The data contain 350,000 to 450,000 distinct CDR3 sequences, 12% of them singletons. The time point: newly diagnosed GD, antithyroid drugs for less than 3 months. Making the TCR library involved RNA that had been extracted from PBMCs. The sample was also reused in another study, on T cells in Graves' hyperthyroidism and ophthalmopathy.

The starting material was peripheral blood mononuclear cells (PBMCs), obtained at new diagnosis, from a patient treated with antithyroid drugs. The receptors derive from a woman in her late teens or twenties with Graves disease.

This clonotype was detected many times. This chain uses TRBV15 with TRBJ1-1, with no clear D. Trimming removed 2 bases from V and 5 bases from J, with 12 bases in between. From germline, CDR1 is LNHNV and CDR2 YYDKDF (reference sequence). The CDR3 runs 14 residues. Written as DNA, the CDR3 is TGTGCCACCAGCAGACCCTCGGGTTGGACTGAAGCTTTCTTT. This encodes CATSRPSGWTEAFF.

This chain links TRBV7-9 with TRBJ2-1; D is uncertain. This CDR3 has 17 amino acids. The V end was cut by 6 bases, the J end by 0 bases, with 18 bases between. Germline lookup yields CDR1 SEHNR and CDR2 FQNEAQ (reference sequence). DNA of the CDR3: TGTGCCAGCAGACCATCATGGGCAGCCAGCTCCTACAATGAGCAGTTCTTC. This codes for CASRPSWAASSYNEQFF.

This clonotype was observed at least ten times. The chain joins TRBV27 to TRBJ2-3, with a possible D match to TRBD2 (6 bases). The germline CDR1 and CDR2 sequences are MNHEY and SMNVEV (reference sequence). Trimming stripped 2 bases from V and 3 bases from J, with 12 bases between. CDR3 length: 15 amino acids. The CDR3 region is CASSLVGTGTDTQYF. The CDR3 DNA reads TGTGCCAGCAGTTTAGTGGGGACTGGGACAGATACGCAGTATTTT.

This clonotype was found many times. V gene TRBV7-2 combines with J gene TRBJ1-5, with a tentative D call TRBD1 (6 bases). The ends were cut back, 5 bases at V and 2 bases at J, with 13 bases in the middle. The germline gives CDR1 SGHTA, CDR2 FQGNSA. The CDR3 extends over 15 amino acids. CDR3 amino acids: CASSLPRGGNQPQHF. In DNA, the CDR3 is TGTGCCAGCAGCCTCCCCAGGGGAGGCAATCAGCCCCAGCATTTT.

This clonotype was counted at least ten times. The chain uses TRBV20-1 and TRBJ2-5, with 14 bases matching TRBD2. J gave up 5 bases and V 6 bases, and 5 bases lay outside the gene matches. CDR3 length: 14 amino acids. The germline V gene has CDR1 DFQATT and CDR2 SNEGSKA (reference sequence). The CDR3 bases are TGCAGTGCAAGGACTAGCGGGGGGCGGGAGACCCAGTACTTC. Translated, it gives CSARTSGGRETQYF.

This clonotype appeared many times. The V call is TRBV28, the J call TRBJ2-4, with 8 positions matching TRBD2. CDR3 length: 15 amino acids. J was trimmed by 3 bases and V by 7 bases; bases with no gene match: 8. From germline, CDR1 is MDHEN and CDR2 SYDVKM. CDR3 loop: CASIRGGSYKNIQYF. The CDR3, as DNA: TGTGCCAGCATCCGGGGGGGTTCCTACAAAAACATTCAGTACTTC.

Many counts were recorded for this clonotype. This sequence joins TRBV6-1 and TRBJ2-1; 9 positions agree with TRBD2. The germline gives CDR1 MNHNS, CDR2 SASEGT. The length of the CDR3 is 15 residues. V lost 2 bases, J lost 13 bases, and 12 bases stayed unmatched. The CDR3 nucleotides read TGTGCCAGCAGTGAATGGTATAGCGGGAGTGTAGGTCAGTTCTTC. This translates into CASSEWYSGSVGQFF.

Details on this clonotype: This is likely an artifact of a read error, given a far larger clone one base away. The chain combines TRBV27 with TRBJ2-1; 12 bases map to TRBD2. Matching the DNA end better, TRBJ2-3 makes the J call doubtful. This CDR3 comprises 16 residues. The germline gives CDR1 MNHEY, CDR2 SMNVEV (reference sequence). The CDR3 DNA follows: TGTGCCAGCAGTCCCAGACTAGCGGGGGCCACAGGTACGCAGTATTTT. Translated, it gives CASSPRLAGATGTQYF.

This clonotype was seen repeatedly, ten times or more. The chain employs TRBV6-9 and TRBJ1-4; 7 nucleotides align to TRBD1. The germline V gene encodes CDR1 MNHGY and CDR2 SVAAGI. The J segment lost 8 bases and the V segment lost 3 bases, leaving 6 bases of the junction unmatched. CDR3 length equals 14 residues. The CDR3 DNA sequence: TGTGCCAGCAGTTACTCTTTGACAGGGGAAAAACTGTTTTTT. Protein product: CASSYSLTGEKLFF.

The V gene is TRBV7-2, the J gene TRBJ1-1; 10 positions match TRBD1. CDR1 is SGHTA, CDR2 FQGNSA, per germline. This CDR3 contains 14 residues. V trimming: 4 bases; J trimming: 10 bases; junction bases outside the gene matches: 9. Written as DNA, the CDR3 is TGTGCCAGCAGCTCTGGACAGGGGGTTCTCGGAGCTTTCTTT. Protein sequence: CASSSGQGVLGAFF.

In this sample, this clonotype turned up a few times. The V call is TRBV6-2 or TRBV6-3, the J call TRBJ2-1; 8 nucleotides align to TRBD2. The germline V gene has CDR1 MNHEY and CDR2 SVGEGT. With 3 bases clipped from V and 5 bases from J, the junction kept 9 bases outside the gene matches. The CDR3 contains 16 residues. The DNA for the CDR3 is TGTGCCAGCAGTTATGCTCTTAGCGGGAACGACAATGAGCAGTTCTTC. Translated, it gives CASSYALSGNDNEQFF.

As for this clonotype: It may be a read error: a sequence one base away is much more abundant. For the CDR3, the DNA is TGTGCCAGCAGTGGAGGCGGAGGGGGGGGAGAGACCCAGTACTTC. Translated: CASSGGGGGGETQYF. The rearrangement uses TRBV27 and TRBJ2-5; possible D gene TRBD2, 7 bases. CDR3 length equals 15 residues. V lost 5 bases and J 4 bases, leaving 17 bases between the germline ends. Germline V gene data show CDR1 as MNHEY and CDR2 as SMNVEV (reference sequence).

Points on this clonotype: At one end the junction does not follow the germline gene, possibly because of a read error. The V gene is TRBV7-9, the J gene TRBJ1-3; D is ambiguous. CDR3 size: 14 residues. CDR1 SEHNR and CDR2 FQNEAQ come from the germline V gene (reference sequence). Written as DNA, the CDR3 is TGCGCCAGCAGCTTGGTGGCGGATGGAAACACCATATATTTT. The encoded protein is CASSLVADGNTIYF.

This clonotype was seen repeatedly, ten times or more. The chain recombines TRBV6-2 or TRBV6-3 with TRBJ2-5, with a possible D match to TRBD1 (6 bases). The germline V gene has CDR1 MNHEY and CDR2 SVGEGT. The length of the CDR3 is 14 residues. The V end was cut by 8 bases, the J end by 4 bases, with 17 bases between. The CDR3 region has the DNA TGTGCCAGCTTAGCAGGGGCTTGGGGAGAGACCCAGTACTTC. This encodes CASLAGAWGETQYF.

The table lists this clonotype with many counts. The chain's CDR3 is CASSYDLDRALAKNIQYF. The DNA for the CDR3 is TGTGCCAGCAGTTACGATCTGGACAGAGCTCTAGCCAAAAACATTCAGTACTTC. The chain carries TRBV6-2 or TRBV6-3 and TRBJ2-4; maybe TRBD1 (6 bases). The CDR3 totals 18 residues. V gave up 2 bases and J gave up 0 bases, with 17 bases separating them. CDR1 and CDR2 (germline): MNHEY, SVGEGT.

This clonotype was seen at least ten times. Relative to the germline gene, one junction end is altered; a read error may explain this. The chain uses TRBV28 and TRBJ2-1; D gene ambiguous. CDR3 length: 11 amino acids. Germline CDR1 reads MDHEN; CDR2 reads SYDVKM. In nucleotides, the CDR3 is TGTGCCAGCACTTTAATGGGTGAGCAGTTCTTC. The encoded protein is CASTLMGEQFF. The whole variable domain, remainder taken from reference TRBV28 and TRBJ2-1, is DVKVTQSSRYLVKRTGEKVFLECVQDMDHENMFWYRQDPGLGLRLIYFSYDVKMKEKGDIPEGYSVSREKKERFSLILESASTNQTSMYLCASTLMGEQFFGPGTRLTVL.

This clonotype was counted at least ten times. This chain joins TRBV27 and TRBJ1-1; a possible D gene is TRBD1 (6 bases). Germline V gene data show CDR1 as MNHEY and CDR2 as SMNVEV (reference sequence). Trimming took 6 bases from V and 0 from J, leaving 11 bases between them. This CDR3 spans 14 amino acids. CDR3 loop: CASRRQDLNTEAFF. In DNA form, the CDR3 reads TGTGCCAGCAGAAGACAGGATCTGAACACTGAAGCTTTCTTT.

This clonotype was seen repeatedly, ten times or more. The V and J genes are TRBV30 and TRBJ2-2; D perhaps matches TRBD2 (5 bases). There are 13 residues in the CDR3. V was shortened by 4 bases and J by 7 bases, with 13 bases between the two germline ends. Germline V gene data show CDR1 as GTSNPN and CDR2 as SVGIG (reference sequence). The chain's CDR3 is CAWTQLGFGELFF. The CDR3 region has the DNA TGTGCCTGGACCCAACTAGGGTTCGGGGAGCTGTTTTTT.

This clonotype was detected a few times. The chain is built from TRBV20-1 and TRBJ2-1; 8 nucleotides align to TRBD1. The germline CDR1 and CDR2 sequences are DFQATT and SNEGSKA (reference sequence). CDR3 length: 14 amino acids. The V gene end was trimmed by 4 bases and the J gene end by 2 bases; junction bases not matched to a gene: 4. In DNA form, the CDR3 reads TGCAGTGCTACGACAGGGGTAACCTACAATGAGCAGTTCTTC. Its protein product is CSATTGVTYNEQFF.